A selection of T cell receptor beta chains follows, all from one sample in a study of T cell repertoires in cytomegalovirus infection. MiXCR, applied by TCRdb to the reads, yields one record per CDR3 protein. Altogether hundreds of thousands of distinct CDR3 sequences are present, 17% being singletons, with the ten largest covering 12%. The sequencing sample was made of PBMCs. The receptors shown here come from a human donor in good health (CMV status not recorded). Some clones in this sample may be carry-over from other donors' samples. The CDR3 runs from the conserved cysteine through the conserved F or W. Fields, in order: clone size, D gene, V gene, J gene, CDR3 protein, CDR3 DNA. A D gene is named only where the DNA matches it firmly. Only some rows state a clone size, as once, few, many or a class for expanded clones.

many,-,TRBV6-2/TRBV6-3,TRBJ2-1,CASSPGTGSYNEQFF,TGTGCCAGCAGCCCCGGGACTGGATCCTACAATGAGCAGTTCTTC
-,TRBD1,TRBV7-9,TRBJ1-4,CASSRGTGTYEKLFF,TGTGCCAGCAGCAGAGGGACAGGGACCTATGAAAAACTGTTTTTT
-,-,TRBV7-2,TRBJ1-3,CASSLVSPTRTISGNTIYF,TGTGCCAGCAGCTTAGTATCGCCGACTAGGACCATCTCTGGAAACACCATATATTTT
-,TRBD1,TRBV12-3/TRBV12-4,TRBJ1-2,CASSFTYRGDGYTF,TGTGCCAGCAGTTTTACCTACAGGGGGGATGGCTACACCTTC
once,-,TRBV10-3,TRBJ1-3,CAISESQGLGNTIYF,TGTGCCATCAGTGAGTCGCAGGGGCTTGGAAACACCATATATTTT
many,TRBD1,TRBV6-1,TRBJ2-7,CASSYGAGGLYEQYF,TGTGCCAGCAGTTATGGGGCAGGGGGCCTCTACGAGCAGTACTTC
few,-,TRBV18,TRBJ2-7,CASSLNRQDVDREQYF,TGTGCCAGCTCACTAAATCGGCAGGACGTGGATAGGGAGCAGTACTTC
many,-,TRBV28,TRBJ1-1,CASSPTVNTEAFF,TGTGCCAGCAGCCCGACAGTGAACACTGAAGCTTTCTTT
-,-,TRBV20-1,TRBJ2-3,CSARDSRSTDTQYF,TGCAGTGCTAGAGATTCCAGGAGCACAGATACGCAGTATTTT
many,TRBD2,TRBV24-1,TRBJ2-5,CATSEGLGETQYF,TGTGCCACCAGTGAGGGACTAGGGGAGACCCAGTACTTC
few,-,TRBV25-1,TRBJ2-7,CASKRGRGFNNEQYF,TGTGCCAGCAAGAGAGGGAGAGGGTTTAATAACGAGCAGTACTTC
many,-,TRBV7-3,TRBJ2-1,CASSFSYGNEQFF,TGTGCCAGCAGCTTTAGTTATGGGAATGAGCAGTTCTTC
many,TRBD2,TRBV6-1,TRBJ2-2,CASSSTSGANTGELFF,TGTGCCAGCAGTTCAACTAGCGGGGCGAACACCGGGGAGCTGTTTTTT
-,TRBD1,TRBV6-6,TRBJ2-7,CASQIRDRVGEQYF,TGTGCCAGTCAAATCCGGGACAGGGTCGGCGAGCAGTACTTC
many,-,TRBV4-3,TRBJ1-6,CASSLMDSGASPLHF,TGCGCCAGCAGCCTAATGGACAGCGGGGCTTCACCCCTCCACTTT
few,TRBD1,TRBV4-2,TRBJ1-1,CASSHPWTGGLTEAFF,TGTGCCAGCAGCCACCCTTGGACAGGGGGCCTCACTGAAGCTTTCTTT
many,-,TRBV7-8,TRBJ2-1,CASSLAGGQNEQFF,TGTGCCAGCAGCTTAGCGGGGGGGCAAAATGAGCAGTTCTTC
many,-,TRBV7-2,TRBJ1-1,CASSFMTTEAFF,TGTGCCAGCAGCTTTATGACCACTGAAGCTTTCTTT
once,TRBD1,TRBV20-1,TRBJ1-3,CSASTGVPGNTIYF,TGCAGTGCTTCGACAGGGGTCCCTGGAAACACCATATATTTT
once,-,TRBV6-2/TRBV6-3,TRBJ2-7,CASRGFGDGDYEQYF,TGTGCCAGCAGAGGATTTGGGGACGGCGACTACGAGCAGTACTTC
-,TRBD2,TRBV10-3,TRBJ2-3,CAISESTSGGTDTQYF,TGTGCCATCAGTGAGTCCACTAGCGGGGGCACAGATACGCAGTATTTT
-,TRBD1,TRBV20-1,TRBJ1-2,CSARDRVVGNYGYTF,TGCAGTGCTAGGGACAGGGTTGTTGGTAACTATGGCTACACCTTC
-,TRBD1,TRBV6-2/TRBV6-3,TRBJ2-7,CASSYRDRGLYEQYF,TGTGCCAGCAGTTACCGGGACAGGGGTCTGTACGAGCAGTACTTC
few,-,TRBV2,TRBJ2-1,CASAGSRTLSYNEQFF,TGTGCCAGCGCCGGCTCACGGACATTAAGCTACAATGAGCAGTTCTTC
many,TRBD1,TRBV7-2,TRBJ2-7,CAISGQGIHEQYF,TGTGCCATCTCGGGACAGGGGATCCACGAGCAGTACTTC
-,TRBD1,TRBV5-4,TRBJ2-7,CASSLPDRGAHEQYF,TGTGCCAGCAGCTTACCGGACAGGGGCGCCCACGAGCAGTACTTC
few,-,TRBV2,TRBJ2-3,CASSELGDTDTQYF,TGTGCCAGCAGTGAATTGGGTGACACAGATACGCAGTATTTT
few,-,TRBV20-1,TRBJ1-1,CSARAGYTEAFF,TGCAGTGCTAGAGCTGGTTACACTGAAGCTTTCTTT
few,-,TRBV19,TRBJ1-1,CASSTPQGRGTEAFF,TGTGCCAGTAGTACGCCCCAGGGGAGGGGCACTGAAGCTTTCTTT
few,TRBD1,TRBV4-1,TRBJ1-5,CASRRGQGWGGNQPQHF,TGCGCCAGCAGGCGAGGACAGGGATGGGGAGGCAATCAGCCCCAGCATTTT
many,-,TRBV7-2,TRBJ2-3,CASSGDSSTDTQYF,TGTGCCAGCAGCGGAGATTCTAGCACAGATACGCAGTATTTT
-,-,TRBV18,TRBJ1-2,CASSAGTDLNYGYTF,TGTGCCAGCTCAGCCGGGACCGACCTAAACTATGGCTACACCTTC
few,TRBD2,TRBV5-1,TRBJ2-1,CASSLNPGTSGVGSYNEQFF,TGCGCCAGCAGCTTAAATCCCGGGACTAGCGGGGTCGGGTCCTACAATGAGCAGTTCTTC
many,-,TRBV7-2,TRBJ2-3,CASSTYTDTQYF,TGTGCCAGCAGCACATACACAGATACGCAGTATTTT
-,TRBD2,TRBV5-1,TRBJ2-2,CASFNLGTTTGELFF,TGCGCCAGCTTTAACCTAGGGACTACAACCGGGGAGCTGTTTTTT
many,TRBD1,TRBV11-1,TRBJ2-7,CASSPATGFSYEQYF,TGTGCCAGCAGCCCTGCGACAGGGTTTTCTTACGAGCAGTACTTC
few,TRBD1,TRBV20-1,TRBJ2-3,CSASKTGGSTDTQYF,TGCAGTGCCAGCAAAACAGGGGGTAGCACAGATACGCAGTATTTT
many,-,TRBV7-2,TRBJ1-3,CASRSVAQGNTIYF,TGTGCCAGCAGGTCGGTGGCGCAGGGAAACACCATATATTTT
few,-,TRBV7-3,TRBJ1-1,CASSLVLGRREAFF,TGTGCCAGCAGCTTAGTTCTGGGGCGGAGGGAAGCTTTCTTT
-,TRBD2,TRBV6-5,TRBJ2-5,CASSYVLAGLETQYF,TGTGCCAGCAGTTACGTCCTAGCGGGTCTCGAGACCCAGTACTTC
many,-,TRBV12-3/TRBV12-4,TRBJ1-4,CASSRGATNEKLFF,TGTGCCAGCAGCCGGGGAGCAACTAATGAAAAACTGTTTTTT